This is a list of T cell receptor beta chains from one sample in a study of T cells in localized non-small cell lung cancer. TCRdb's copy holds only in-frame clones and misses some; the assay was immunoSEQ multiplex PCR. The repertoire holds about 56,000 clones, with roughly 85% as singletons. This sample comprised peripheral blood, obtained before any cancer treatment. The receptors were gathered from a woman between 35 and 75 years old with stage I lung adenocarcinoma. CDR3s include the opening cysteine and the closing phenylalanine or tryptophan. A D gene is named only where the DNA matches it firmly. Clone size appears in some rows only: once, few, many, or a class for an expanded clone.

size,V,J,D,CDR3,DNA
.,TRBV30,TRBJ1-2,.,CAWSFRGVDGYTF,TGTGCCTGGAGTTTCAGGGGAGTGGATGGCTACACCTTC
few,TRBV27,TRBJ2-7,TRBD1,CASTLRIGTGHYEQYF,TGTGCCAGCACCCTAAGGATCGGGACAGGACACTACGAGCAGTACTTC
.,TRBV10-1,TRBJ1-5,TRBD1,CASNNRGRGNQPQHF,TGCGCCAGCAATAACAGGGGTCGGGGCAATCAGCCCCAGCATTTT
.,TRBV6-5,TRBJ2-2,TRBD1,CASSYLTRGRSGELFF,TGTGCCAGCAGTTACCTAACCAGGGGGCGGAGCGGGGAGCTGTTTTTT
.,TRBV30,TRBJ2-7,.,CAGEVRREQYF,TGTGCCGGGGAAGTACGGAGGGAGCAGTACTTC
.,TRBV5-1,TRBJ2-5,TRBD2,CASSVGLAGSQETQYF,TGCGCCAGCAGCGTTGGACTAGCGGGGTCCCAAGAGACCCAGTACTTC
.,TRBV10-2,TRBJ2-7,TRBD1,CASSEGDRAYEQYF,TGCGCCAGCAGTGAAGGGGACAGGGCCTACGAGCAGTACTTC
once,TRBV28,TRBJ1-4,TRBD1,CASRLQGRTNEKLFF,TGTGCCAGCAGGTTACAGGGGCGGACTAATGAAAAACTGTTTTTT
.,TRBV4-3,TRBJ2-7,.,CASSQGTGYYEQYF,TGCGCCAGCAGCCAAGGAACGGGTTACTACGAGCAGTACTTC
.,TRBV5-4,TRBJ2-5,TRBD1,CASSRTGTETQYF,TGTGCCAGCAGCCGGACAGGGACAGAGACCCAGTACTTC
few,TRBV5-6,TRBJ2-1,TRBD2,CASSTPGLGNEQFF,TGTGCCAGCAGCACACCGGGACTAGGTAATGAGCAGTTCTTC
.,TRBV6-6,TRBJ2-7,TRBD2,CASSGPVAGEVEQYF,TGTGCCAGCAGTGGTCCGGTAGCGGGGGAAGTCGAGCAGTACTTC
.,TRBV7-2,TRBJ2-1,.,CASSRRRGDEQFF,TGTGCCAGCAGCCGCCGCCGAGGGGATGAGCAGTTCTTC
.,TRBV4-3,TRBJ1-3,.,CASSQDKAAGNTIYF,TGCGCCAGCAGCCAAGATAAGGCGGCTGGAAACACCATATATTTT
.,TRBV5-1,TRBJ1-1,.,CASSLEGRTNTEAFF,TGCGCCAGCAGCTTGGAAGGACGGACGAACACTGAAGCTTTCTTT
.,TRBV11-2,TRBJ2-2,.,CASKTPGRANTGELFF,TGTGCCAGCAAAACCCCAGGTCGGGCGAACACCGGGGAGCTGTTTTTT
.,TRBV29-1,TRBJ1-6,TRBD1,CSVQDRERSPLHF,TGCAGCGTTCAAGACAGGGAGAGGTCACCCCTCCACTTT
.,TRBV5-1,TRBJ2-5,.,CASTPNRAPETQYF,TGCGCCAGCACACCCAATAGGGCCCCAGAGACCCAGTACTTC
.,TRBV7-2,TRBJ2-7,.,CASSLGRGAEQYF,TGTGCCAGCAGCTTAGGTAGAGGGGCCGAGCAGTACTTC
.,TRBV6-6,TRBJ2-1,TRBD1,CASRPNPGQGADEQFF,TGTGCCAGCAGACCTAACCCGGGACAGGGGGCTGATGAGCAGTTCTTC
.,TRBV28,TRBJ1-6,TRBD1,CASSFKARGNSPLHF,TGTGCCAGCAGTTTCAAAGCCAGGGGGAATTCACCCCTCCACTTT
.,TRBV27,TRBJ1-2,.,CASSLSGSYGYTF,TGTGCCAGCAGTCTAAGTGGGAGCTATGGCTACACCTTC
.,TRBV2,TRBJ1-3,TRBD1,CASSEEGADTGNTIYF,TGTGCCAGCAGTGAAGAGGGGGCAGACACTGGAAACACCATATATTTT
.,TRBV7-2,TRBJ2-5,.,CASSPPGGWETQYF,TGTGCCAGCAGCCCCCCTGGGGGTTGGGAGACCCAGTACTTC
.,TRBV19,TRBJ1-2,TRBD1,CASSFRDRLYGYTF,TGTGCCAGTAGTTTCCGGGACAGACTCTATGGCTACACCTTC
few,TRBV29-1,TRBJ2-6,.,CSVELYAGANVLTF,TGCAGCGTTGAGTTATACGCTGGGGCCAACGTCCTGACTTTC
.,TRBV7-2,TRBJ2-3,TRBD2,CASSLQRGVTDTQYF,TGTGCCAGCAGCTTACAGCGGGGGGTGACAGATACGCAGTATTTT
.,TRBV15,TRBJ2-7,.,CATSRTPGHQYEQYF,TGTGCCACCAGCCGCACACCGGGACATCAATACGAGCAGTACTTC
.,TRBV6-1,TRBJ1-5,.,CASGSNQPQHF,TGTGCCAGCGGGAGCAATCAGCCCCAGCATTTT